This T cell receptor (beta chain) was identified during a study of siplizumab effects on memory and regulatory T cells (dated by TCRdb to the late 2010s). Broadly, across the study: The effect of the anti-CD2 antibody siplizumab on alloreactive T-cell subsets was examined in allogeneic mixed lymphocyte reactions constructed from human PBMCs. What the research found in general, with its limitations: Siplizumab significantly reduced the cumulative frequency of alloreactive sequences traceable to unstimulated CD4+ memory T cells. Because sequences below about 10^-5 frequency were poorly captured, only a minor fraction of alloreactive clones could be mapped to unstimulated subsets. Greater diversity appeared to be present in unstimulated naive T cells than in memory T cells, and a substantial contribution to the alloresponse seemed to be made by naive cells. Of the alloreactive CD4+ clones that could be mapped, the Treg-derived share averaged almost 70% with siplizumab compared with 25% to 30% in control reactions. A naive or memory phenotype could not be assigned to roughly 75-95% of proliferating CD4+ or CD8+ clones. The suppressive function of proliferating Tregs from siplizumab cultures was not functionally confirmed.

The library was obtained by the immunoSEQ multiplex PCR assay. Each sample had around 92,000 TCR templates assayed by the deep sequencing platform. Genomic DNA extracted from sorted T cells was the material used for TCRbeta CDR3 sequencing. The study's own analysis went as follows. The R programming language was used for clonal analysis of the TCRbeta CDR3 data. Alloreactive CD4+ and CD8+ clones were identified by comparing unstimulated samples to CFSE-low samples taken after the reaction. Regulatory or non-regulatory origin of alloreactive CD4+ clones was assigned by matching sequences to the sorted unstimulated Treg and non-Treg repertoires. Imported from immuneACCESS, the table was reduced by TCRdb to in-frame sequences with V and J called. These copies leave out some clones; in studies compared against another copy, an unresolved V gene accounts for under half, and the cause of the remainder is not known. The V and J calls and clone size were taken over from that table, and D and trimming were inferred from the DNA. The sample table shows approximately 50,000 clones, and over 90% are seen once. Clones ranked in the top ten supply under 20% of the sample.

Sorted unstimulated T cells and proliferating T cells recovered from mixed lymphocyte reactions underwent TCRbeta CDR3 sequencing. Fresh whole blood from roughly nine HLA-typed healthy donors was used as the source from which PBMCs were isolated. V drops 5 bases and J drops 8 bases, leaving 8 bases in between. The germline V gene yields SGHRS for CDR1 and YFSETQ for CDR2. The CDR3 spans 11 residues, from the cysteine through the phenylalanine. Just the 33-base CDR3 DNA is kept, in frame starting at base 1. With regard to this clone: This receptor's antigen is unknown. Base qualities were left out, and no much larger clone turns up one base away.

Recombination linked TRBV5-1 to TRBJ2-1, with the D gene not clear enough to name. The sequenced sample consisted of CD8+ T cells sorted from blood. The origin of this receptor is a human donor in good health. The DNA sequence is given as TGCGCCAGCAGAATATCGGATGAGCAGTTCTTC. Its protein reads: CASRISDEQFF.